This T cell receptor beta chain emerged from a study of T cell responses to AZD1222 COVID-19 vaccine. Germline V CDR1 and CDR2: SGHAT, FQNNGV. V was cut by 1 base and J by 8 bases, with 11 bases left in between. The CDR3 spans 13 residues. Data came from immunoSEQ multiplex PCR; TCRdb stores just in-frame clones and leaves some out. Altogether over 75,000 clones are present, more than 80% being singletons, with the ten largest covering about 31%. Sequencing used peripheral blood, obtained on day 0 of AZD1222 vaccination. The TCR was taken from an adult in good health. V and J are TRBV11-2 and TRBJ1-1; D ambiguous. This CDR3 is CASSLAQRPEAFF. The DNA for the CDR3 is TGTGCCAGCAGCTTAGCCCAAAGGCCGGAAGCTTTCTTT.